These T cell receptor beta chains were read from a single sample in a study of cytomegalovirus exposure and HLA in healthy donors. This table comes from immunoSEQ multiplex PCR, and its TCRdb copy is limited to in-frame clones, with some not included. The table lists fewer than 250,000 clones, about 74% of them singletons. The sample consisted of PBMCs. Receptors originate from a man aged 40-49 years in good health and CMV-seronegative. The conserved cysteine and the conserved F or W are not part of the CDR3 here. A D gene is named only where the DNA matches it firmly. Clone size is given for some rows only: seen once, a few or many times, or a class if the clone is expanded.

size: -
D: -
V: TRBV5-1
J: TRBJ2-1
CDR3: ASSLGQEYNEQF

size: -
D: -
V: TRBV5-1
J: TRBJ2-7
CDR3: ASSLTLADSAYEQY

size: -
D: -
V: TRBV18
J: TRBJ2-7
CDR3: ASSPESGEQY

size: -
D: TRBD2
V: TRBV15
J: TRBJ2-1
CDR3: ATSSTRPAGTVEQF

size: -
D: TRBD2
V: TRBV5-1
J: TRBJ2-2
CDR3: ASNLGLAENTGELF

size: few
D: TRBD2
V: TRBV30
J: TRBJ2-1
CDR3: AWSVLAGERSV

size: -
D: TRBD2
V: TRBV5-4
J: TRBJ2-5
CDR3: ASSSLTSGGATETQY

size: -
D: TRBD2
V: TRBV9
J: TRBJ2-7
CDR3: ASSVGGGGSYEQY

size: -
D: -
V: TRBV10-3
J: TRBJ2-6
CDR3: AISEDKEVPGANVLT

size: -
D: TRBD1
V: TRBV5-1
J: TRBJ2-7
CDR3: ASSLEMRDRGLYEQY

size: -
D: TRBD2
V: TRBV5-6
J: TRBJ2-2
CDR3: ASSSRTSGGTGELF

size: -
D: -
V: TRBV1
J: TRBJ2-7
CDR3: TSSQSPQLCEQY

size: -
D: TRBD2
V: TRBV19
J: TRBJ2-7
CDR3: ASSISGTSYEQY

size: -
D: -
V: TRBV6-5
J: TRBJ1-2
CDR3: ASSYAVGGYGYT

size: once
D: -
V: TRBV2
J: TRBJ2-5
CDR3: ASGGAGGSRWETQY